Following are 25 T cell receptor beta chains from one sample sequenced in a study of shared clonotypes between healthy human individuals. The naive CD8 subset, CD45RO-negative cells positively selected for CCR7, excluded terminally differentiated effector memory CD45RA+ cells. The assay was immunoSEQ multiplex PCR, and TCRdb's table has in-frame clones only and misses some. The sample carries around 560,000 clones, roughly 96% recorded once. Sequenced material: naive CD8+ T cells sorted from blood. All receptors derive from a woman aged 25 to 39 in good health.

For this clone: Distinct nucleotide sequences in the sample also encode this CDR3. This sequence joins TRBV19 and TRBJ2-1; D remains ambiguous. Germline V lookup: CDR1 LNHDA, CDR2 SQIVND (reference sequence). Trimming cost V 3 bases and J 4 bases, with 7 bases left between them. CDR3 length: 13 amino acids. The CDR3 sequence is CASSIGPYNEQFF. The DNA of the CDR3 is TGTGCCAGTAGTATTGGTCCTTACAATGAGCAGTTCTTC.

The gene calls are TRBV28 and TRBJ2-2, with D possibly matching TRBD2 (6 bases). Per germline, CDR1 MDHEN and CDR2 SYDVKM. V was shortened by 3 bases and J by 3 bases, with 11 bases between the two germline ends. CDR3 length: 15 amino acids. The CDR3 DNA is TGTGCCAGCAGTTTCGTAGCGGAGGACACCGGGGAGCTGTTTTTT. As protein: CASSFVAEDTGELFF.

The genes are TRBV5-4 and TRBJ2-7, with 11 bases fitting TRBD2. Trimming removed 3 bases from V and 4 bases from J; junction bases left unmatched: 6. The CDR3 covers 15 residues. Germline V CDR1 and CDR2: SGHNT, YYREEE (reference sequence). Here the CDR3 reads CASSSLAGGSYEQYF. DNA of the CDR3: TGTGCCAGCAGCTCTCTAGCGGGAGGTAGTTACGAGCAGTACTTC.

CDR3 amino acids: CASSLARAWEQYF. The CDR3 region has the DNA TGTGCCAGCAGCTTAGCCCGGGCGTGGGAGCAGTACTTC. V gene TRBV11-3 combines with J gene TRBJ2-7; D not certain. Germline values: CDR1 SGHNT, CDR2 YENEEA. V was cut by 1 base and J by 7 bases, with 11 bases left in between. The CDR3 runs to 13 residues.

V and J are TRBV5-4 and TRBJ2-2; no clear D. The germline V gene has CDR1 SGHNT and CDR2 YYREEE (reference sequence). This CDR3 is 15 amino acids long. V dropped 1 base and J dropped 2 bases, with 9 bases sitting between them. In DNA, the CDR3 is TGTGCCAGCAGCTTGTCGATAGAAAACACCGGGGAGCTGTTTTTT. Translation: CASSLSIENTGELFF.

Written as DNA, the CDR3 is TGTGCCAGCAGCTTTAGCGGGAGTAGGTACGAGCAGTACTTC. Its translation: CASSFSGSRYEQYF. The genes are TRBV11-2 and TRBJ2-7; TRBD2 matches at 9 bases. V shed 3 bases, J shed 4 bases, and the junction held 4 bases outside the gene matches. Looked up from germline, CDR1 is SGHAT and CDR2 is FQNNGV. The CDR3 has 14 amino acids.

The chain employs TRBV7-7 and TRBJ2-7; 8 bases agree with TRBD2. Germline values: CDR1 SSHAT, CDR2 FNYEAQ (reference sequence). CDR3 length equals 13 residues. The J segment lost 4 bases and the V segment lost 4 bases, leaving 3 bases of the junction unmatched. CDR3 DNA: TGTGCCAGCAGCTACGGGAGGGGATACGAGCAGTACTTC. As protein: CASSYGRGYEQYF. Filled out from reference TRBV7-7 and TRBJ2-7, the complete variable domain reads GAGVSQSPRYKVTKRGQDVTLRCDPISSHATLYWYQQALGQGPEFLTYFNYEAQPDKSGLPSDRFSAERPEGSISTLTIQRTEQRDSAMYRCASSYGRGYEQYFGPGTRLTVT.

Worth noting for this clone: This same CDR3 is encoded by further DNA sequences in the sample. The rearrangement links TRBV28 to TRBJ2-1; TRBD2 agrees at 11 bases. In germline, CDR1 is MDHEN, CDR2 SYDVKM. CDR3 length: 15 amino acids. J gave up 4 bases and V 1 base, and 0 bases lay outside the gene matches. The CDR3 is CASSLLAGGYNEQFF. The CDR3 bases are TGTGCCAGCAGTTTATTAGCGGGAGGGTACAATGAGCAGTTCTTC.

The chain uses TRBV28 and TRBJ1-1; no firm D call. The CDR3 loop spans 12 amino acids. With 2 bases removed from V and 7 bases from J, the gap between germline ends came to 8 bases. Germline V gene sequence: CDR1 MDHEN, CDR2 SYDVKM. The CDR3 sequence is CASSLKDLEAFF. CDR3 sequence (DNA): TGTGCCAGCAGTTTAAAGGACCTTGAAGCTTTCTTT.

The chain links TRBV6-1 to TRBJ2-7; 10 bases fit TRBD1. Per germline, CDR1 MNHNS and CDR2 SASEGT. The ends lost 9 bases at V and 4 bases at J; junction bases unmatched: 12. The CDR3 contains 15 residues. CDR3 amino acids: CASGFGTGVHYEQYF. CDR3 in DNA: TGTGCCAGTGGGTTCGGGACAGGGGTCCATTACGAGCAGTACTTC.

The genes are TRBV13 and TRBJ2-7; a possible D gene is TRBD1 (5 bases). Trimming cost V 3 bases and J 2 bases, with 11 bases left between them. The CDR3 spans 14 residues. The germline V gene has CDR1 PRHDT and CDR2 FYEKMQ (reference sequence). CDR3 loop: CASSFLDSPYEQYF. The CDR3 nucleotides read TGTGCCAGCAGCTTTCTCGACAGCCCCTACGAGCAGTACTTC.

The CDR3 loop is CASSQETSGSYEQYF. DNA for the CDR3: TGTGCCAGCAGCCAAGAAACTAGCGGGAGTTACGAGCAGTACTTC. This chain links TRBV4-2 with TRBJ2-7; 11 positions match TRBD2. Trimming removed 0 bases from V and 4 bases from J; junction bases left unmatched: 2. The germline V gene encodes CDR1 LGHNA and CDR2 YNFKEQ. This CDR3 spans 15 amino acids.

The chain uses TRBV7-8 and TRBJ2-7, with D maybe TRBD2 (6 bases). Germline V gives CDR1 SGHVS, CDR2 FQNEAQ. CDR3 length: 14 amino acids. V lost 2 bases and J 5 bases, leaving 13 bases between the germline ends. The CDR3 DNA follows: TGTGCCAGCAGCTTATCGCTAGCGCGCGACGAGCAGTACTTC. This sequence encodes CASSLSLARDEQYF. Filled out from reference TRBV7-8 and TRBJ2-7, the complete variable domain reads GAGVSQSPRYKVAKRGQDVALRCDPISGHVSLFWYQQALGQGPEFLTYFQNEAQLDKSGLPSDRFFAERPEGSVSTLKIQRTQQEDSAVYLCASSLSLARDEQYFGPGTRLTVT.

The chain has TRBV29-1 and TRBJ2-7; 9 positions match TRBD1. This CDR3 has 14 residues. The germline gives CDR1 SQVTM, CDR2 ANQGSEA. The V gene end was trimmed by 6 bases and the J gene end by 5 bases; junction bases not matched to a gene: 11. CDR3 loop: CSVLPGTGKHEQYF. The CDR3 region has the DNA TGCAGCGTCCTACCCGGGACAGGGAAACACGAGCAGTACTTC.

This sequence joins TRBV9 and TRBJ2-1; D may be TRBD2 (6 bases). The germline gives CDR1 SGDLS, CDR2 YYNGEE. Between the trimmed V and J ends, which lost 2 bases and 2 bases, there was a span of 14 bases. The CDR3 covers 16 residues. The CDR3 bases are TGTGCCAGCAGCGTTGAAGCGGGTATTCCCTACAATGAGCAGTTCTTC. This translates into CASSVEAGIPYNEQFF.

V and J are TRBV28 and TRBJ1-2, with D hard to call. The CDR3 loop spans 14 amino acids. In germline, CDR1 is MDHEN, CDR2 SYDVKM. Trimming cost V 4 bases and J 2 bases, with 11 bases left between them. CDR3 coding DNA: TGTGCCAGCAGTTATGAAGGGAGGAACTATGGCTACACCTTC. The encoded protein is CASSYEGRNYGYTF.

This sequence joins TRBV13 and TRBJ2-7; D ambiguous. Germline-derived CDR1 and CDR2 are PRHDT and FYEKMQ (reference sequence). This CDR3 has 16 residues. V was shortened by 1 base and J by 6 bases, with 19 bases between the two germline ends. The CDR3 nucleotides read TGTGCCAGCAGCTTAGAGTTAGGCGCCCCAACCAGCGAGCAGTACTTC. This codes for CASSLELGAPTSEQYF.

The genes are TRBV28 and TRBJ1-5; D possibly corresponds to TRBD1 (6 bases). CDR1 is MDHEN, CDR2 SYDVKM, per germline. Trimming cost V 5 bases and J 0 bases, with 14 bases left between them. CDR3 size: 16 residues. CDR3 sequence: CASSGDGGHSNQPQHF. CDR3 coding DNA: TGTGCCAGCAGTGGGGATGGGGGACATAGCAATCAGCCCCAGCATTTT.

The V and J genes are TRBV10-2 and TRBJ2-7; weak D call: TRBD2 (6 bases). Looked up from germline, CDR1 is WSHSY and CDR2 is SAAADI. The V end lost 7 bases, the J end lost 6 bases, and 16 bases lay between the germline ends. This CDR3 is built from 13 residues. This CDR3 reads CASIGQGGSEQYF. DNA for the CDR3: TGCGCCAGCATTGGCCAGGGAGGCTCCGAGCAGTACTTC.

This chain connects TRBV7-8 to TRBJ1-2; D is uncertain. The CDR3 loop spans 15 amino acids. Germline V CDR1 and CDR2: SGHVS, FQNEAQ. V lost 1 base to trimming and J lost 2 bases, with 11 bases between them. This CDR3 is CASSLEGSSNYGYTF. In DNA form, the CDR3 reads TGTGCCAGCAGCTTAGAGGGCAGCTCAAACTATGGCTACACCTTC.

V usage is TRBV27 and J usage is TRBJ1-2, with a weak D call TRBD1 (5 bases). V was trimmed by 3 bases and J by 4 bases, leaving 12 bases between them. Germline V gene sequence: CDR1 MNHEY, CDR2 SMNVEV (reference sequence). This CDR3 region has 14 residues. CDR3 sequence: CASSFSRASYGYTF. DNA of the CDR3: TGTGCCAGCAGTTTCTCCAGGGCAAGCTATGGCTACACCTTC.

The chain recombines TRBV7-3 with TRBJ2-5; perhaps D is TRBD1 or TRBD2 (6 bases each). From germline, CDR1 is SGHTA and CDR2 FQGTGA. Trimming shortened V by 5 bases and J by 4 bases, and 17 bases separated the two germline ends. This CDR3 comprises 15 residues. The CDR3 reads CASSPLGGSGETQYF. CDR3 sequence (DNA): TGTGCCAGCAGCCCCCTGGGGGGCTCGGGAGAGACCCAGTACTTC.

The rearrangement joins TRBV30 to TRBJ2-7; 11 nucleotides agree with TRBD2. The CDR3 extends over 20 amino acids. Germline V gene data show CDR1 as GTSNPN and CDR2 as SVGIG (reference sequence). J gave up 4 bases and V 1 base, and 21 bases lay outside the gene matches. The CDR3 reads CAWSDPSGGGASGRTYEQYF. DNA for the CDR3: TGTGCCTGGAGTGACCCAAGCGGGGGCGGGGCTAGCGGGAGGACTTACGAGCAGTACTTC.

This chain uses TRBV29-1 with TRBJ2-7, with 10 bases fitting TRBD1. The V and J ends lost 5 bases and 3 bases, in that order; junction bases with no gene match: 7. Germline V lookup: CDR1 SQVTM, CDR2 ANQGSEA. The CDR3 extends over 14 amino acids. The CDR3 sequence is CSVIGGQGDYEQYF. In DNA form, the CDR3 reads TGCAGCGTTATTGGCGGACAGGGGGACTACGAGCAGTACTTC.

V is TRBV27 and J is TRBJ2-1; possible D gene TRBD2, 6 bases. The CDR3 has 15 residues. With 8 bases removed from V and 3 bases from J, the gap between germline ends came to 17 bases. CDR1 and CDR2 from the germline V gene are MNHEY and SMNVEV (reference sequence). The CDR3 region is CASCTGDPYYNEQFF. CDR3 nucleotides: TGTGCCAGCTGCACGGGGGATCCCTACTACAATGAGCAGTTCTTC.